The rows below give T cell receptor beta chains drawn from one sample of a study of T cell responses to AZD1222 COVID-19 vaccine. Some clones are missing from TCRdb's copy, which holds only in-frame ones; the method was immunoSEQ multiplex PCR. The sample shows 130,000 or so clones, more than 80% of them seen only once. Sequenced here: peripheral blood, sampled on day 0 of MenACWY control vaccination. The receptor set was obtained from an adult in good health. The conserved cysteine and the conserved F or W are not part of the CDR3 here. Clone size is not always given. Where it is, it says once, few, many or a class for expanded clones.

>NA|TRBJ1-2|TRBV12-1
ASSFSSRDRGQDGYT
>NA|TRBJ2-1|TRBV7-9
ASSLIAGNEQF
>NA|TRBJ1-5|TRBV5-1
ASSLTGTGSQPQH
>NA|TRBJ1-3|TRBV29-1
SVAQNRGNTIY
>NA|TRBJ2-5|TRBV9
ASSVDLAGGTQETQY
>NA|TRBJ1-1|TRBV6-5
ASRGSTTEAF
>NA|TRBJ1-5|TRBV28
ASSFSGARRGDQPQH
>NA|TRBJ1-1|TRBV24-1
ATRGQGTNTEAF
>NA|TRBJ2-5|TRBV5-1
ASSPTPQETQY
>NA|TRBJ1-2|TRBV19
ASSTPSALEYGYT
>NA|TRBJ1-4|TRBV7-8
ASSLGGQATNEKLF
>NA|TRBJ1-3|TRBV9
ASSHTFPTAGNTIY
>NA|TRBJ2-7|TRBV6-5
ASSYSSGEASYEQY
>NA|TRBJ2-2|TRBV7-9
ASSLPLATGELF
>once|TRBJ1-3|TRBV18
ASSPVEGSLSGNTIY
>few|TRBJ1-3|TRBV7-8
ASSLGSGARDTIY
>NA|TRBJ1-3|TRBV9
ASSVETVSGNTIY
>NA|TRBJ1-3|TRBV3-1/TRBV3-2
ASSQGGIGNTIY
>once|TRBJ1-6|TRBV6-5
ASRISWGLPLH
>NA|TRBJ2-7|TRBV5-4
ASSLSESYEQY
>NA|TRBJ1-1|TRBV5-1
ASRWGMNTEAF
>NA|TRBJ1-5|TRBV12-3/TRBV12-4
ASSLGGGQPQH
>NA|TRBJ1-5|TRBV27
ASSLSQGGQPQH
>NA|TRBJ2-1|TRBV3-1/TRBV3-2
ASSQGLAGRNEQF
>NA|TRBJ2-1|TRBV7-2
ASSGGLAGPNEQF
>NA|TRBJ2-1|TRBV5-1
ASSFGTRGNEQF
>once|TRBJ1-3|TRBV6-5
ASSFDNRDRGNTIY
>NA|TRBJ2-7|TRBV25-1
ASSAPGTDYEQY
>NA|TRBJ1-4|TRBV4-1
ASSQGGRRTNEKLF
>NA|TRBJ2-1|TRBV7-9
ASSLAQEDEQF
>NA|TRBJ1-1|TRBV6-5
ASSLPGGSNTEAF
>NA|TRBJ1-2|TRBV11-1
ASSLAGQRGYT
>once|TRBJ2-7|TRBV18
ASSPPNTYEQY